This TCR beta chain was obtained from a study of blood T cell repertoires in COVID-19 (dated by TCRdb to 2018 to 2020). Context from the whole study: Collaborator samples came from the United States, Italy and Spain and covered acute and convalescent phases of COVID-19. A freely available public database, intended as a resource for researchers studying the immune response to SARS-CoV-2, is where the repertoires were released. The material from the prospective study consisted of cDNA or gDNA derived from T cells, B-cell-depleted T cells, or PBMCs. Samples came from the ongoing ImmuneRACE study (first 160 participants) plus 1,254 subjects from 6 global collaborators. Deeply sampled blood TCRbeta repertoires from subjects exposed to, actively infected with, or recovered from COVID-19 were included in the dataset. Where available, HLA class I and class II types were obtained from metadata supplied by the sample provider rather than from assay-based typing. Sample metadata almost always included a de-identified subject ID, COVID-19 status, age in years and sex. Overall study results and their limits: Clinical and demographic metadata were provided uncurated, with the amount varying by source and participant.

Samples from volunteer blood donors who had recovered from COVID-19 were contributed by a second Seattle source. The collaborating institutions used their own protocols to collect whole blood in K2EDTA tubes. For TCRbeta analysis, collaborators shipped samples in one of three forms: frozen whole blood, isolated PBMCs, or DNA extracted from either of those sample types. With respect to this clone: Its antigen remains undetermined. The sample holds no much larger clone one base away, and base qualities are not on file.

The trim is 8 bases for V and 4 bases for J, with a gap of 11 bases between the germline ends. CDR1 and CDR2 (MGHDK, SYGVNS) derive from the germline V gene. The CDR3 sequence holds 12 residues, the cysteine and phenylalanine included. Just CDR3 DNA is preserved here, 36 bases in frame from base 1. TCRbeta CDR3 regions were amplified from genomic DNA using the immunoSEQ Assay, a bias-controlled multiplex PCR. The study's processing was this. Within the assay, amplification of reference gene primers was used to estimate how many nucleated cells each sample contained. To quantify the absolute abundance of each unique TCRbeta CDR3 rearrangement, sequence reads were collapsed and filtered. For each sample, productive Simpson clonality was calculated as the square root of Simpson's diversity index across productive rearrangements. TCRdb's version of the immuneACCESS table is confined to in-frame rearrangements and falls short of the full clone set. An unresolved V gene accounts for under half of the shortfall where checked; the remainder is of unknown origin. V, J and clone size are those of that table, while D and trimming were read from the DNA. This sample holds some 200,000 clones; more than 65% were observed only once. The top ten hold 3% of the sample.

The sequence links TRBV25-1 to TRBJ1-2; the D gene assignment is ambiguous. The TCR was taken from a woman in her twenties or thirties who had recovered from COVID-19. The sample comprised peripheral blood. Here the CDR3 is given as CASSRVGYGYTF. The sequence in DNA is TGTGCCAGCTCTCGGGTTGGCTATGGCTACACCTTC.